The present entry profiles one T cell receptor (beta chain) with its context. Original processing notes: Amplification of reference gene primers was used by the study to estimate nucleated cell counts. The assay was immunoSEQ multiplex PCR, and TCRdb's table has in-frame clones only and misses some. V and J calls and clone size are copied from that table; D and trimming were computed from the DNA. Here the sample spans 150,000 to 200,000 clones, nearly 90% being singletons. This sample was taken from a study of blood T cell repertoires in COVID-19. About the research overall: PBMCs, B-cell-depleted T cells, or T cells provided the cDNA or gDNA that made up the material.

Per the germline V gene, CDR1 is SGHRS and CDR2 is YFSETQ. V was clipped by 4 bases and J by 0 bases, with 9 bases between them. This CDR3 has 14 amino acids. The chain employs TRBV5-1 and TRBJ2-3; no definite D call. This clonotype originated in a man between 18 and 35 years old who had recovered from COVID-19. The specimen was peripheral blood. The CDR3 region is CASSPPTSTDTQYF. DNA of the CDR3: TGCGCCAGCAGCCCACCGACTAGCACAGATACGCAGTATTTT.